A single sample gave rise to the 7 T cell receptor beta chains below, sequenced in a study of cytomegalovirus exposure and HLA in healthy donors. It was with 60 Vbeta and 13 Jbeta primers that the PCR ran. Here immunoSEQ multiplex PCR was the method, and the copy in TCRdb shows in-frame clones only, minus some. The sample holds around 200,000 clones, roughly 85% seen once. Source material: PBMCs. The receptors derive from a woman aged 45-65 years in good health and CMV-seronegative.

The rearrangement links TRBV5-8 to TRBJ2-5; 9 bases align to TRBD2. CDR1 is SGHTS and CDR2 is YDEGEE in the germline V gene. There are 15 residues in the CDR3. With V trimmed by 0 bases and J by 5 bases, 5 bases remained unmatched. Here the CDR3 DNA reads TGTGCCAGCAGCTTGGAGGGCAGCGGGGGGGAGACCCAGTACTTC. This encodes CASSLEGSGGETQYF.

This CDR3 is CASSLLGPGQGAEQYF. Here the CDR3 DNA reads TGTGCCAGCAGCTTATTGGGGCCGGGACAGGGGGCGGAACAGTACTTC. The chain uses TRBV7-8 and TRBJ2-5; TRBD1 matches at 12 bases. CDR3 length: 16 residues. The germline V gene has CDR1 SGHVS and CDR2 FQNEAQ. V was clipped by 2 bases and J by 11 bases; unmatched bases: 12.

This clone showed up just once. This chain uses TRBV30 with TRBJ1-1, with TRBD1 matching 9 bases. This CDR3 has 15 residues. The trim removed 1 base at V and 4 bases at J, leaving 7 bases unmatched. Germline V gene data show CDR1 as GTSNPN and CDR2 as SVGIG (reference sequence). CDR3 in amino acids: CAWSAYRGRVTEAFF. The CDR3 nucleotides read TGTGCCTGGAGTGCCTACAGGGGGCGGGTCACTGAAGCTTTCTTT.

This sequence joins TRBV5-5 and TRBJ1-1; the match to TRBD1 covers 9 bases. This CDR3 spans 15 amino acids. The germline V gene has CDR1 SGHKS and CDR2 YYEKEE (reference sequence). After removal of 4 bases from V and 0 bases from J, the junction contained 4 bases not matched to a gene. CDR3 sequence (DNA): TGTGCCAGCAGCCCGGGGACAGGGATGAACACTGAAGCTTTCTTT. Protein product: CASSPGTGMNTEAFF. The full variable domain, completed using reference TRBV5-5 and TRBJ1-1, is DAGVTQSPTHLIKTRGQQVTLRCSPISGHKSVSWYQQVLGQGPQFIFQYYEKEERGRGNFPDRFSARQFPNYSSELNVNALLLGDSALYLCASSPGTGMNTEAFFGQGTRLTVV.

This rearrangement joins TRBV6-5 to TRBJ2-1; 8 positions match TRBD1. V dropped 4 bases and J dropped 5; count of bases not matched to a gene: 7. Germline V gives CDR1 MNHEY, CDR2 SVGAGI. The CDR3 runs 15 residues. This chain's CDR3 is CASSLDRGQDNEQFF. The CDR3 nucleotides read TGTGCCAGCAGTTTAGACAGGGGACAAGACAATGAGCAGTTCTTC.

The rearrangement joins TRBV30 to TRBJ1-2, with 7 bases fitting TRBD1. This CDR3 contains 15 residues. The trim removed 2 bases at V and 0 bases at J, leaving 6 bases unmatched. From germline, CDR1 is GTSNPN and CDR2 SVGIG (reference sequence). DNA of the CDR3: TGTGCCTGGAGTTACCGGGACAGAACTAACTATGGCTACACCTTC. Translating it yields CAWSYRDRTNYGYTF.

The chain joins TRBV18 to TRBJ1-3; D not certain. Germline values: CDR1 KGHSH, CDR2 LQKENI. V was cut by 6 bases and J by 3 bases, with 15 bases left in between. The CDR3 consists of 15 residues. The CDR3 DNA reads TGTGCCAGCTCTACCGGCAGGAACAGTGGAAACACCATATATTTT. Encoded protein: CASSTGRNSGNTIYF.